The present entry profiles one T cell receptor beta chain with its context. Together with a sample-barcoded 5' primer, a J-beta primer mix was included in a second PCR lasting about 6 to 11 cycles. TCRdb re-derived calls from the 5' RACE reads in MiXCR, one entry per CDR3 protein. The repertoire holds fewer than 2,000,000 distinct CDR3 sequences, with about two fifths as singletons. These data come from a study of blood T cells in healthy people across ages. The germline CDR1 and CDR2 sequences are SQVTM and ANQGSEA. Trimming cost V 3 bases and J 0 bases; bases outside gene matches: 8. CDR3 length: 15 amino acids.

The V and J genes are TRBV29-1 and TRBJ2-7; 7 nucleotides agree with TRBD2. Input material: blood. This receptor was identified in a human donor in good health. As DNA, the CDR3 is TGCAGCGTTGACCCGGGAGGTCAGAGCTCCTACGAGCAGTACTTC. Protein sequence: CSVDPGGQSSYEQYF.